A single T cell receptor (beta chain) is shown here with its context. Germline V gene lookup returns CDR1 SGHRS and CDR2 YFSETQ. CDR3 length: 13 amino acids. V was clipped by 0 bases and J by 4 bases; unmatched bases: 0. The data derive from a study of shared clonotypes between healthy human individuals. The authors sequenced unsorted PBMC DNA on ten immunoSEQ deep assay plates. Assay: immunoSEQ multiplex PCR; the TCRdb copy retains only in-frame clones and omits some. The top ten hold about an eighth of the sample, which has fewer than 600,000 clones, around 74% seen once. The J gene is TRBJ2-5, the V gene TRBV5-1; 7 bases fit TRBD1. Sequencing input: PBMCs. This sequence originates from a woman aged 40 to 50 in good health. Some clones in this sample may be carry-over from other donors' samples. The CDR3 DNA follows: TGCGCCAGCAGCTTGGACAGGGGAGAGACCCAGTACTTC. It is translated as CASSLDRGETQYF.